The entry below describes one T cell receptor (beta chain). The record originates from a study of blood T cell repertoires in COVID-19. Study in general: Whether acute or convalescent, the COVID-19 samples came from the United States, Italy and Spain. T cells, B-cell-depleted T cells, or PBMCs provided the cDNA or gDNA that served as material.

This CDR3 contains 13 residues. From germline, CDR1 is KGHSH and CDR2 LQKENI. V lost 3 bases, J lost 7 bases, and 5 bases stayed unmatched. Authors' analysis steps: Reference gene primers were amplified, and this amplification served to estimate nucleated cell counts. The protocol was immunoSEQ multiplex PCR, while the TCRdb copy is restricted to in-frame clones and leaves out a portion. Clonal size and the V and J genes are those of that table, whereas D and trimming came from the DNA. The sample shows around 130,000 clones, around 89% of them seen only once. The sequence was obtained from a man between 65 and 85 years old with active COVID-19. The genes are TRBV18 and TRBJ2-5; 7 nucleotides line up with TRBD2. Input material: peripheral blood. The CDR3 sequence is CASSPPGRWTQYF. DNA for the CDR3: TGTGCCAGCTCACCCCCCGGGAGGTGGACCCAGTACTTC. Using reference TRBV18 and TRBJ2-5 for the parts outside the CDR3, the full variable domain is NAGVMQNPRHLVRRRGQEARLRCSPMKGHSHVYWYRQLPEEGLKFMVYLQKENIIDESGMPKERFSAEFPKEGPSILRIQQVVRGDSAAYFCASSPPGRWTQYFGPGTRLLVL.